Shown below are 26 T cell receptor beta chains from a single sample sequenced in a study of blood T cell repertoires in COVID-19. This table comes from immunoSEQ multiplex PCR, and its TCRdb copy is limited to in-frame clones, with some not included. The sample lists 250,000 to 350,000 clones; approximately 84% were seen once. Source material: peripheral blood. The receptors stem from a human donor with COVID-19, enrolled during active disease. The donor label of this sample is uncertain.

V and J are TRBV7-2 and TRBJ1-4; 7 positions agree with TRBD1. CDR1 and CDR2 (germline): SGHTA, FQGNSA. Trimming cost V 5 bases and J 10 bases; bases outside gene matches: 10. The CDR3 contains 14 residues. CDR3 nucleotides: TGTGCCAGCAGCCCCGACAGGGCTCTACGAAAACTGTTTTTT. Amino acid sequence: CASSPDRALRKLFF.

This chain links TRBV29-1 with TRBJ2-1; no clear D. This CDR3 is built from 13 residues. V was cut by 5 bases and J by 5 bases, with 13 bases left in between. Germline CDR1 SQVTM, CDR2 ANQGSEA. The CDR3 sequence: CSVSGNFNNEQFF. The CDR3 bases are TGCAGCGTTTCGGGTAATTTCAACAATGAGCAGTTCTTC.

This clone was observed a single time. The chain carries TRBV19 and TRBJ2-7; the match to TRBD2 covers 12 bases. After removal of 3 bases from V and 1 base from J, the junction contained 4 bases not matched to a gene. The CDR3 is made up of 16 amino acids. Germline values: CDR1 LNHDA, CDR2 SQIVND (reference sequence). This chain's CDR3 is CASSMRTSGASYEQYF. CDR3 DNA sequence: TGTGCCAGTAGTATGAGGACTAGCGGGGCTTCCTACGAGCAGTACTTC.

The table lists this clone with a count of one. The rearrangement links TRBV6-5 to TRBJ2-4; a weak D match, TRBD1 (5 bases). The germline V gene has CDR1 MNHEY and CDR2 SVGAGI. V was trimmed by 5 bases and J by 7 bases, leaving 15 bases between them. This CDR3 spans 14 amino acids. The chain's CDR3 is CASSHQQEFNIQYF. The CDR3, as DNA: TGTGCCAGCAGTCACCAACAGGAATTTAACATTCAGTACTTC.

Here the CDR3 reads CASSRPGTGHYNEQFF. The CDR3 DNA follows: TGTGCCAGCAGTAGGCCCGGGACAGGGCACTACAATGAGCAGTTCTTC. This chain links TRBV27 with TRBJ2-1, with TRBD1 matching over 9 bases. The CDR3 length is 16 residues. Germline assignment: CDR1 MNHEY and CDR2 SMNVEV (reference sequence). Losses at the gene ends were 5 bases for V and 3 bases for J; bases not matched to a gene: 8.

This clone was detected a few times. CDR3 region: CASSVNTGSLHF. The CDR3 DNA reads TGTGCCAGCAGCGTGAACACAGGGAGCCTCCACTTT. The rearrangement joins TRBV9 to TRBJ1-6; TRBD1 is a possible D gene (6 bases). With 2 bases removed from V and 15 bases from J, the gap between germline ends came to 12 bases. From germline, CDR1 is SGDLS and CDR2 YYNGEE. CDR3 size: 12 residues.

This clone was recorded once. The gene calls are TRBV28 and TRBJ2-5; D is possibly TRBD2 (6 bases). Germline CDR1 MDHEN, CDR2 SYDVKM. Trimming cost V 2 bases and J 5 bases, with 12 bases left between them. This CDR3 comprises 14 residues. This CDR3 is CASSLLPGRETQYF. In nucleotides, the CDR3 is TGTGCCAGCAGTTTACTTCCAGGGAGGGAGACCCAGTACTTC.

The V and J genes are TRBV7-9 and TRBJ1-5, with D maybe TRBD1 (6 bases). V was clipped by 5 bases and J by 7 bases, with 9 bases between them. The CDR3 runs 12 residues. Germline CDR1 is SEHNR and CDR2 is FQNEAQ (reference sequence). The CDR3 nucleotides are TGTGCCAGCAGCCAGGGGTCCCAGCCCCAGCATTTT. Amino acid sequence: CASSQGSQPQHF.

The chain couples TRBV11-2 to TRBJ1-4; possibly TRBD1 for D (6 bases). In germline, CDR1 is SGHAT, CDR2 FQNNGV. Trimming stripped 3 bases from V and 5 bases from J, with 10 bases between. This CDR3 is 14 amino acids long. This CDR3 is CASSLWQGNEKLFF. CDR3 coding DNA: TGTGCCAGCAGCTTGTGGCAGGGGAATGAAAAACTGTTTTTT.

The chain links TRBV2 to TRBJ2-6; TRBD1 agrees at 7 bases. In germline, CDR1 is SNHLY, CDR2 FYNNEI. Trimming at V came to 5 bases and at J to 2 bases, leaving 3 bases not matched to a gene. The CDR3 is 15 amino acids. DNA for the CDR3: TGTGCCAGCAGTCTCAGGGGGACTGGGGCCAACGTCCTGACTTTC. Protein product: CASSLRGTGANVLTF.

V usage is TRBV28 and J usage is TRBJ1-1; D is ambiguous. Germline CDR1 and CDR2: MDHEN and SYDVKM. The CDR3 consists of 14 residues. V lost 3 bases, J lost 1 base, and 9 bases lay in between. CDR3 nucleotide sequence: TGTGCCAGCAGTTTGGGCCGTAGGAACACTGAAGCTTTCTTT. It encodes CASSLGRRNTEAFF.

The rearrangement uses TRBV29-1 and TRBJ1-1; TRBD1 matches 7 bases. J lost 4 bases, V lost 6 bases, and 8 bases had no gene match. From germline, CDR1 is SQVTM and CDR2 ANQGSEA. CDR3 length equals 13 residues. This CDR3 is CSVELGGGTEAFF. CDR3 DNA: TGCAGCGTAGAACTAGGGGGCGGCACTGAAGCTTTCTTT.

CDR3 in amino acids: CASTPGQHYGYTF. CDR3 nucleotides: TGTGCCAGCACCCCCGGACAGCACTATGGCTACACCTTC. The chain employs TRBV6-5 and TRBJ1-2; D may be TRBD1 (6 bases). Germline values: CDR1 MNHEY, CDR2 SVGAGI. CDR3 size: 13 residues. V lost 7 bases and J lost 3, with 12 bases in between.

CDR3 sequence reads: CATSDRGGNEKLFF. The CDR3 coding sequence is TGTGCCACGTCTGACAGGGGCGGAAATGAAAAACTGTTTTTT. The rearrangement links TRBV19 to TRBJ1-4, with 8 bases lining up with TRBD1. The V and J ends lost 10 bases and 5 bases, in that order; junction bases with no gene match: 9. CDR3 size: 14 residues. The germline V gene has CDR1 LNHDA and CDR2 SQIVND (reference sequence). Together with reference TRBV19 and TRBJ1-4, the CDR3 gives the full variable domain: DGGITQSPKYLFRKEGQNVTLSCEQNLNHDAMYWYRQDPGQGLRLIYYSQIVNDFQKGDIAEGYSVSREKKESFPLTVTSAQKNPTAFYLCATSDRGGNEKLFFGSGTQLSVL.

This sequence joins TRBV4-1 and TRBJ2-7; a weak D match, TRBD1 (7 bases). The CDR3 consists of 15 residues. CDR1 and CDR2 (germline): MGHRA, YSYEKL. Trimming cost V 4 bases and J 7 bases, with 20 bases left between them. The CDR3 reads CASSPGGGGPWEQYF. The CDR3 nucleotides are TGCGCCAGCAGCCCTGGCGGAGGGGGCCCTTGGGAGCAGTACTTC.

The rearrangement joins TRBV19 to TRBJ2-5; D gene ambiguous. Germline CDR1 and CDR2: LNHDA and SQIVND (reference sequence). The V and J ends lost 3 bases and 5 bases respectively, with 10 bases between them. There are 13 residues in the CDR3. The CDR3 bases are TGTGCCAGTAGTATGGCTCCCGGGGAGACCCAGTACTTC. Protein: CASSMAPGETQYF. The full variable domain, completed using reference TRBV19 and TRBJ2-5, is DGGITQSPKYLFRKEGQNVTLSCEQNLNHDAMYWYRQDPGQGLRLIYYSQIVNDFQKGDIAEGYSVSREKKESFPLTVTSAQKNPTAFYLCASSMAPGETQYFGPGTRLLVL.

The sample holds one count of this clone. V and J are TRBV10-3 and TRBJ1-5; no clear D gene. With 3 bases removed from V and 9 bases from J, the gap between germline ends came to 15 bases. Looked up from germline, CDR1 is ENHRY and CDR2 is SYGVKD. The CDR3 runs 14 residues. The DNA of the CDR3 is TGTGCCATCAGTGATGCGGGAGACTTTTGGCCCCAGCATTTT. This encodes CAISDAGDFWPQHF.

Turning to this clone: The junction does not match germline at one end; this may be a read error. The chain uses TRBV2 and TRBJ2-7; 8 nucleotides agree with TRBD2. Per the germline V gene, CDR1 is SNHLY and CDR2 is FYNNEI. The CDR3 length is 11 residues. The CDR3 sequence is CASSVTGRENF. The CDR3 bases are TGTGCCAGCAGTGTAACCGGGAGGGAGAATTTC.

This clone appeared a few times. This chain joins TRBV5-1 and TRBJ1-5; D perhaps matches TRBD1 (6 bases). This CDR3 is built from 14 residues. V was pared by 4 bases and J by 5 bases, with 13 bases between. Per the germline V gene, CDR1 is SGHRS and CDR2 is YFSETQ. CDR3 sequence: CASSPDSQDQPQHF. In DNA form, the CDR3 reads TGCGCCAGCAGCCCGGACAGCCAAGATCAGCCCCAGCATTTT.

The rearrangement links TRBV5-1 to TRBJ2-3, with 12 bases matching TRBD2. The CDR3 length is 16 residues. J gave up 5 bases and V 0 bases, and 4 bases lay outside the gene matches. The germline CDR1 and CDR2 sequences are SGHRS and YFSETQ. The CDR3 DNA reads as TGCGCCAGCAGCTTGGGACTAGCGGGAGTGGTAGATACGCAGTATTTT. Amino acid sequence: CASSLGLAGVVDTQYF.

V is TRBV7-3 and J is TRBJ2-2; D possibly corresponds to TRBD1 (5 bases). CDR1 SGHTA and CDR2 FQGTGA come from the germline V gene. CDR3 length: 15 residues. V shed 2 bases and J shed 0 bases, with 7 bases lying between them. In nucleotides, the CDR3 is TGTGCCAGCAGCTTAGACAGCCCGAACACCGGGGAGCTGTTTTTT. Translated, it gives CASSLDSPNTGELFF. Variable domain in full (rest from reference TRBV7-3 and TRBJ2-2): GAGVSQTPSNKVTEKGKYVELRCDPISGHTALYWYRQSLGQGPEFLIYFQGTGAADDSGLPNDRFFAVRPEGSVSTLKIQRTERGDSAVYLCASSLDSPNTGELFFGEGSRLTVL.

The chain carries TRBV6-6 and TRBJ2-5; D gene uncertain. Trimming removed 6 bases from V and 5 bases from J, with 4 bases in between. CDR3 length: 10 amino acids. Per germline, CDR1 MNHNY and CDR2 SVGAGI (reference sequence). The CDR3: CASSLETQYF. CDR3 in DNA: TGTGCCAGCAGCCTGGAGACCCAGTACTTC.

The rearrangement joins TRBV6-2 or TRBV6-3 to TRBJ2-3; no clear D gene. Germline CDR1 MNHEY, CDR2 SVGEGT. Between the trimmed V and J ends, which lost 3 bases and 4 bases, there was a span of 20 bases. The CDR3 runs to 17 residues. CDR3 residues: CASSYTPRGGLPDTQYF. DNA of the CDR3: TGTGCCAGCAGTTATACCCCTCGAGGCGGCCTGCCAGATACGCAGTATTTT.

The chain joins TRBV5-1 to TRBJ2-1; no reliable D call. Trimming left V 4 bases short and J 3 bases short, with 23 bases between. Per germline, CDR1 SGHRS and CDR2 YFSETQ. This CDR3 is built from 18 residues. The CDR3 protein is CASSRRELVRSNYNEQFF. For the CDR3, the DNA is TGCGCCAGCAGCCGGAGAGAGCTAGTGCGATCCAACTACAATGAGCAGTTCTTC.

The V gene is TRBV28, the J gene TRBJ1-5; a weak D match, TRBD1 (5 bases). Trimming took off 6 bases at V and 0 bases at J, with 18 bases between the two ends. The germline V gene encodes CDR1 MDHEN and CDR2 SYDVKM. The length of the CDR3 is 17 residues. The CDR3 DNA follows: TGTGCCAGCAGGCCCACAGCGGGGGTATATAGCAATCAGCCCCAGCATTTT. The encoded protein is CASRPTAGVYSNQPQHF.

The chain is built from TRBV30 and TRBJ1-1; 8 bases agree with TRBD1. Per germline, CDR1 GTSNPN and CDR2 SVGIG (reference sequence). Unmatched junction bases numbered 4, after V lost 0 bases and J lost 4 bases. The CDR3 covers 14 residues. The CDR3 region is CAWSVGGTGTEAFF. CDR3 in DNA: TGTGCCTGGAGTGTAGGAGGGACAGGCACTGAAGCTTTCTTT. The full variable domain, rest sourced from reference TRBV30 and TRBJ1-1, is SQTIHQWPATLVQPVGSPLSLECTVEGTSNPNLYWYRQAAGRGLQLLFYSVGIGQISSEVPQNLSASRPQDRQFILSSKKLLLSDSGFYLCAWSVGGTGTEAFFGQGTRLTVV.